Listed below are T cell receptor beta chains from one sample, sequenced in a study of siplizumab effects on memory and regulatory T cells. The table came from immunoSEQ multiplex PCR; TCRdb's copy has only in-frame clones and leaves some out. The profile shows about 69,000 clones, approximately 89% of them singletons. Material for sequencing was Tregs sorted from blood. These receptors came from a human donor in good health. Both conserved end residues are part of each CDR3. A D gene is named only where the DNA matches it firmly. A clone size is listed for some rows: how often the clone was seen (once, few, many), or a class if it is expanded.

TRBJ2-7 | TRBV20-1 | NA | NA | CSARAGDEQYF | TGCAGTGCTAGAGCGGGGGACGAGCAGTACTTC
TRBJ1-1 | TRBV4-3 | once | NA | CASSQDPRGNTEAFF | TGCGCCAGCAGCCAAGACCCCAGGGGGAACACTGAAGCTTTCTTT
TRBJ2-7 | TRBV11-2 | NA | NA | CASSLDHHYEQYF | TGTGCCAGCAGCTTAGATCATCATTACGAGCAGTACTTC
TRBJ1-4 | TRBV30 | once | TRBD1 | CAWSKPDRDNEKLFF | TGTGCCTGGAGTAAACCGGACAGGGATAATGAAAAACTGTTTTTT
TRBJ2-3 | TRBV15 | NA | NA | CATSRGGSTDTQYF | TGTGCCACCAGCAGAGGGGGGAGCACAGATACGCAGTATTTT
TRBJ2-1 | TRBV6-5 | once | TRBD2 | CASSYSTSGGYNEQFF | TGTGCCAGCAGTTACTCGACCAGCGGGGGATACAATGAGCAGTTCTTC
TRBJ1-5 | TRBV29-1 | NA | NA | CSVPWGDDQPQHF | TGCAGCGTTCCGTGGGGGGACGATCAGCCCCAGCATTTT
TRBJ1-6 | TRBV28 | NA | NA | CASRTIAYNSPLHF | TGTGCCAGCAGAACGATTGCTTATAATTCACCCCTCCACTTT
TRBJ2-1 | TRBV7-9 | NA | NA | CASNDGRDNEQFF | TGTGCCAGCAACGACGGGAGAGACAATGAGCAGTTCTTC
TRBJ2-5 | TRBV6-1 | NA | NA | CASSEQGLAETQYF | TGTGCCAGCAGTGAACAGGGACTGGCGGAGACCCAGTACTTC
TRBJ1-1 | TRBV19 | NA | NA | CASSIQGGRKTEAFF | TGTGCCAGTAGTATACAAGGGGGTCGAAAGACTGAAGCTTTCTTT
TRBJ2-1 | TRBV30 | once | TRBD2 | CAWTGGLAGGHEQFF | TGTGCCTGGACAGGAGGACTAGCGGGAGGTCATGAGCAGTTCTTC
TRBJ1-3 | TRBV11-3 | NA | NA | CASSPSSSSGNTIYF | TGTGCCAGCAGCCCTAGTTCTTCCAGTGGAAACACCATATATTTT
TRBJ1-4 | TRBV7-8 | NA | NA | CASSQQGANEKLFF | TGTGCCAGCAGCCAACAGGGTGCTAATGAAAAACTGTTTTTT
TRBJ2-1 | TRBV10-1 | NA | TRBD1 | CASQDRGRRSSYNEQFF | TGCGCCAGTCAGGACAGGGGCCGGCGAAGCTCCTACAATGAGCAGTTCTTC
TRBJ2-3 | TRBV4-3 | NA | NA | CASSPQYTEPSTDTQYF | TGCGCCAGCAGCCCCCAATACACGGAACCTAGCACAGATACGCAGTATTTT
TRBJ2-3 | TRBV7-3 | few | NA | CASSSRPTDTQYF | TGTGCCAGCAGCTCGAGACCCACAGATACGCAGTATTTT
TRBJ2-1 | TRBV11-3 | NA | NA | CASSRTRDEQFF | TGTGCCAGCAGCCGTACCCGCGATGAGCAGTTCTTC
TRBJ2-2 | TRBV5-4 | NA | NA | CASSFGVSGGELFF | TGTGCCAGCAGCTTTGGGGTTTCGGGAGGGGAGCTGTTTTTT
TRBJ1-3 | TRBV7-2 | NA | NA | CAARGSDSGNTIYF | TGTGCCGCCCGCGGAAGCGACTCTGGAAACACCATATATTTT
TRBJ2-7 | TRBV5-4 | NA | NA | CASSRSGTNYEQYF | TGTGCCAGCAGCCGTAGCGGAACCAACTACGAGCAGTACTTC
TRBJ1-1 | TRBV7-8 | NA | NA | CASRRTDMNTEAFF | TGTGCCAGCAGAAGGACGGACATGAACACTGAAGCTTTCTTT
TRBJ2-7 | TRBV7-3 | NA | TRBD1 | CASSLDGNRGAYEQYF | TGTGCCAGCAGCTTAGACGGGAACAGGGGGGCCTACGAGCAGTACTTC
TRBJ2-7 | TRBV6-5 | NA | NA | CASTASALFHEQYF | TGTGCCAGCACCGCAAGTGCATTATTCCACGAGCAGTACTTC
TRBJ1-2 | TRBV5-1 | NA | TRBD1 | CASRTQQGVNYGYTF | TGCGCCAGTCGTACACAGCAGGGGGTTAACTATGGCTACACCTTC
TRBJ2-5 | TRBV7-7 | NA | TRBD2 | CASSKRAGWEETQYF | TGTGCTAGCAGCAAACGAGCGGGGTGGGAAGAGACCCAGTACTTC
TRBJ1-2 | TRBV2 | NA | NA | CASRLEGNEIYGYTF | TGTGCCAGCAGGTTGGAGGGGAATGAGATCTATGGCTACACCTTC
TRBJ2-7 | TRBV27 | NA | NA | CASRGKASYEQYF | TGTGCCAGCAGGGGGAAGGCCAGCTACGAGCAGTACTTC
TRBJ1-4 | TRBV25-1 | NA | NA | CATRASANEKLFF | TGTGCCACTCGGGCGTCGGCTAATGAAAAACTGTTTTTT
TRBJ1-2 | TRBV30 | NA | NA | CAWQQGFNYGYTF | TGTGCCTGGCAACAGGGTTTTAACTATGGCTACACCTTC
TRBJ2-3 | TRBV14 | NA | NA | CASSQGLTDTQYF | TGTGCCAGCAGCCAAGGCCTCACAGATACGCAGTATTTT
TRBJ2-1 | TRBV29-1 | NA | TRBD2 | CSVWTSGSPRSYNEQFF | TGCAGCGTATGGACTAGCGGGAGTCCCCGATCTTACAATGAGCAGTTCTTC
TRBJ2-5 | TRBV5-4 | NA | NA | CASSRPGGWETQYF | TGTGCCAGCAGCCGGCCTGGGGGCTGGGAGACCCAGTACTTC
TRBJ2-7 | TRBV6-1 | once | TRBD2 | CASKLAASYEQYF | TGTGCCAGCAAACTAGCGGCCTCCTACGAGCAGTACTTC
TRBJ2-6 | TRBV6-1 | NA | NA | CASSEAPGSVGANVLTF | TGTGCCAGCAGTGAAGCGCCTGGGAGCGTTGGGGCCAACGTCCTGACTTTC
TRBJ1-2 | TRBV5-1 | NA | NA | CASSLEQGIYGYTF | TGCGCCAGCAGCTTGGAACAGGGAATCTATGGCTACACCTTC
TRBJ2-3 | TRBV7-9 | NA | NA | CASSRTVSLVWTQYF | TGTGCCAGCAGCAGGACAGTTTCGTTGGTATGGACGCAGTATTTT
TRBJ1-3 | TRBV7-9 | few | NA | CASSLGEPGNTIYF | TGTGCCAGCAGCTTAGGTGAACCTGGAAACACCATATATTTT
TRBJ2-6 | TRBV19 | NA | TRBD1 | CASSRRTGGYSGANVLTF | TGTGCCAGTAGTAGGCGGACAGGGGGTTACTCTGGGGCCAACGTCCTGACTTTC
TRBJ2-7 | TRBV14 | once | TRBD1 | CASSPTDRVEQYF | TGTGCCAGCAGCCCGACTGACAGGGTCGAGCAGTACTTC
TRBJ2-7 | TRBV27 | NA | NA | CASSRSVRASYEQYF | TGTGCCAGCAGCCGGAGTGTACGCGCCTCCTACGAGCAGTACTTC
TRBJ2-2 | TRBV9 | NA | NA | CASSVAGGLTGELFF | TGTGCCAGCAGCGTAGCTGGGGGTCTTACCGGGGAGCTGTTTTTT
TRBJ1-5 | TRBV6-1 | NA | NA | CASSVGQLMNQPQHF | TGTGCCAGCAGTGTCGGACAACTGATGAATCAGCCCCAGCATTTT
TRBJ2-2 | TRBV28 | NA | NA | CASRSWGNGELFF | TGTGCCAGCAGGAGTTGGGGGAACGGGGAGCTGTTTTTT
TRBJ1-1 | TRBV18 | NA | TRBD1 | CASSRLQGAGNTEAFF | TGTGCCAGCTCAAGATTACAGGGGGCGGGGAACACTGAAGCTTTCTTT
TRBJ2-1 | TRBV7-3 | NA | TRBD2 | CASSPGLAVPSSYNEQFF | TGTGCCAGCAGCCCGGGACTAGCGGTTCCCAGCTCCTACAATGAGCAGTTCTTC
TRBJ1-6 | TRBV27 | NA | NA | CASSQGQFPNSPLHF | TGTGCCAGCAGTCAAGGGCAGTTCCCGAATTCACCCCTCCACTTT
TRBJ2-3 | TRBV18 | once | TRBD2 | CASSPLAGGSTDTQYF | TGTGCCAGCTCACCTCTGGCGGGAGGCTCCACAGATACGCAGTATTTT
TRBJ2-5 | TRBV5-6 | once | TRBD2 | CASSIMRLAGELETQYF | TGTGCCAGCAGTATTATGAGGCTAGCGGGAGAACTAGAGACCCAGTACTTC
TRBJ2-3 | TRBV7-2 | once | NA | CASSLDWRKGVTDTQYF | TGTGCCAGCAGCTTAGATTGGCGGAAAGGGGTCACAGATACGCAGTATTTT